This TCR beta chain is drawn from a study of CD8 T cells in Susac syndrome. Study findings and constraints: The study's TCR sequencing and HLA analysis drew on a certain number of individuals. That number was acknowledged as relatively small.

Trimming shortened V by 5 bases and J by 0 bases, and 11 bases separated the two germline ends. This CDR3 is built from 15 residues. The germline gives CDR1 SNHLY, CDR2 FYNNEI. Sequencing targeted TCR beta in T cells from blood (CD8+ and CD4+). All included Susac syndrome patients satisfied recently defined diagnostic criteria for definite or probable disease. Reverse transcription used roughly 0.45 to 1 ug RNA and random hexamers. Multiplex PCR with immunoSEQ amplified the TCR beta CDR3 across 54 Vbeta and 13 Jbeta. TCRdb re-derived calls from the immunoSEQ multiplex PCR reads in MiXCR, one entry per CDR3 protein. The sample carries approximately 210,000 distinct CDR3 sequences, approximately 94% recorded once. In regard to this clonotype: Its target is not known.

The chain recombines TRBV2 with TRBJ2-4; D is undetermined. The clonotype originates from a human donor with Susac syndrome. Material for sequencing was CD4+ T cells from PBMCs. The CDR3 sequence is CASSPHILAKNIQYF. The CDR3 DNA reads as TGTGCCAGCAGTCCACATATTTTAGCCAAAAACATTCAGTACTTC.